The rows below give T cell receptor beta chains drawn from one sample of a study of shared clonotypes between healthy human individuals. Clones were read by immunoSEQ multiplex PCR, and TCRdb kept only the in-frame ones, dropping some. The data hold about 2.4 million clones, with approximately 94% observed a single time. What was sequenced was naive CD4+ T cells from PBMCs. The receptors originated from a man between 18 and 29 years old in good health. Some clones in this sample may be carry-over from other donors' samples. The CDR3 runs from the conserved cysteine through the conserved F or W. A D gene is named only where the DNA matches it firmly. The size entry is marked missing in some rows and otherwise reads once, few, many or a size class.

cdr3_nt: TGCAGCGCCCTGACAGGACAAGAGACCCAGTACTTC
cdr3_aa: CSALTGQETQYF
v_call: TRBV29-1
j_call: TRBJ2-5
d_call: .
clone_size: .

cdr3_nt: TGTGCCACCAGCAGACACAGGGACCAAGAGACCCAGTACTTC
cdr3_aa: CATSRHRDQETQYF
v_call: TRBV15
j_call: TRBJ2-5
d_call: .
clone_size: .

cdr3_nt: TGTGCCAGCACCTCCAGGAGGGGTGTTGGCAATCAGCCCCAGCATTTT
cdr3_aa: CASTSRRGVGNQPQHF
v_call: TRBV5-8
j_call: TRBJ1-5
d_call: .
clone_size: .

cdr3_nt: TGTGCCAGCAGCTTATACGCGGCAGACACGAACACTGAAGCTTTCTTT
cdr3_aa: CASSLYAADTNTEAFF
v_call: TRBV7-3
j_call: TRBJ1-1
d_call: .
clone_size: .

cdr3_nt: TGTGCCAGCAGCCAAAGTGGAGCGGGAGCTAACAATGAGCAGTTCTTC
cdr3_aa: CASSQSGAGANNEQFF
v_call: TRBV4-2
j_call: TRBJ2-1
d_call: TRBD2
clone_size: .

cdr3_nt: TGCGCCAGCAGCGATTTCTTTGCGCGTGTCATGAACACTGAAGCTTTCTTT
cdr3_aa: CASSDFFARVMNTEAFF
v_call: TRBV5-1
j_call: TRBJ1-1
d_call: .
clone_size: .

cdr3_nt: TGTGCCAGTAGCTACGGTCGACTAGGAGGAGGCGGGGAGCTGTTTTTT
cdr3_aa: CASSYGRLGGGGELFF
v_call: TRBV19
j_call: TRBJ2-2
d_call: .
clone_size: .

cdr3_nt: TGTGCCAGCAGTGACAGGTATAGCAATCAGCCCCAGCATTTT
cdr3_aa: CASSDRYSNQPQHF
v_call: TRBV2
j_call: TRBJ1-5
d_call: .
clone_size: .

cdr3_nt: TGTGCCAGCATAGATCAACTAGCGGACTACAATGAGCAGTTCTTC
cdr3_aa: CASIDQLADYNEQFF
v_call: TRBV2
j_call: TRBJ2-1
d_call: TRBD2
clone_size: .

cdr3_nt: TGTGCCAGCAGTTTGGGGGGATATAGCACAGATACGCAGTATTTT
cdr3_aa: CASSLGGYSTDTQYF
v_call: TRBV11-3
j_call: TRBJ2-3
d_call: .
clone_size: .

cdr3_nt: TGTGCCAGCAGCTTAGGGGCAGGGGTCGACGAGCAGTACTTC
cdr3_aa: CASSLGAGVDEQYF
v_call: TRBV7-9
j_call: TRBJ2-7
d_call: .
clone_size: .

cdr3_nt: TGTGCCAGCAGCCCTTCGACAGGGGGCCTCGAGCAGTACTTC
cdr3_aa: CASSPSTGGLEQYF
v_call: TRBV7-2
j_call: TRBJ2-7
d_call: TRBD1
clone_size: .

cdr3_nt: TGTGCCAGCAGTCCCCACCCCCCCGGGACTGCGTACAATGAGCAGTTCTTC
cdr3_aa: CASSPHPPGTAYNEQFF
v_call: TRBV28
j_call: TRBJ2-1
d_call: .
clone_size: .

cdr3_nt: TGTGCCAGCAGTCGATACGAGCAGTACTTC
cdr3_aa: CASSRYEQYF
v_call: TRBV6-1
j_call: TRBJ2-7
d_call: .
clone_size: .

cdr3_nt: TGTGCCAGCAGCCCTGGACTAGCGCAAGAGACCCAGTACTTC
cdr3_aa: CASSPGLAQETQYF
v_call: TRBV11-2
j_call: TRBJ2-5
d_call: TRBD2
clone_size: .

cdr3_nt: TGTGCCAGCAGCTATTCTGGGGCCAACGTCCTGACTTTC
cdr3_aa: CASSYSGANVLTF
v_call: TRBV2
j_call: TRBJ2-6
d_call: .
clone_size: .

cdr3_nt: TGTGCCAGCAGTGCAAGACAGGGGGCGCACCACCCCACAGATACGCAGTATTTT
cdr3_aa: CASSARQGAHHPTDTQYF
v_call: TRBV6-1
j_call: TRBJ2-3
d_call: TRBD1
clone_size: .

cdr3_nt: TGTGCCAGTAGTATTGGGCTTACCATAAACAATGAGCAGTTCTTC
cdr3_aa: CASSIGLTINNEQFF
v_call: TRBV19
j_call: TRBJ2-1
d_call: .
clone_size: .

cdr3_nt: TGTGCCAGCAGTTTAATACCGGGACAGGTTCGGGAGCAGTACTTC
cdr3_aa: CASSLIPGQVREQYF
v_call: TRBV6-5
j_call: TRBJ2-7
d_call: TRBD1
clone_size: .

cdr3_nt: TGTGCCAGTAGTATGGGACTAGCGGGAGTCAGTGAGCAGTTCTTC
cdr3_aa: CASSMGLAGVSEQFF
v_call: TRBV19
j_call: TRBJ2-1
d_call: TRBD2
clone_size: .

cdr3_nt: TGCGCCAGCAGCTTAGGGGGCATAAACAATGAGCAGTTCTTC
cdr3_aa: CASSLGGINNEQFF
v_call: TRBV5-1
j_call: TRBJ2-1
d_call: TRBD1
clone_size: .

cdr3_nt: TGTGCCAGCAGTTCTACTTATACGGGGTCCAATGAAAAACTGTTTTTT
cdr3_aa: CASSSTYTGSNEKLFF
v_call: TRBV28
j_call: TRBJ1-4
d_call: .
clone_size: .

cdr3_nt: TGTGCCAGCTCACCACCGGGGACTCACCGCGATACGCAGTATTTT
cdr3_aa: CASSPPGTHRDTQYF
v_call: TRBV18
j_call: TRBJ2-3
d_call: .
clone_size: .

cdr3_nt: TGTGCCAGCACCCCGGACAGGGGTAGGTATGAGCAGTTCTTC
cdr3_aa: CASTPDRGRYEQFF
v_call: TRBV2
j_call: TRBJ2-1
d_call: TRBD1
clone_size: .

cdr3_nt: TGTGCCAGCAGCTTAGCGAGTTCTTCGCTAGCGGGAGGCCCGGAGACCCAGTACTTC
cdr3_aa: CASSLASSSLAGGPETQYF
v_call: TRBV7-2
j_call: TRBJ2-5
d_call: TRBD2
clone_size: .

cdr3_nt: TGTGCCAGCAGTTTAGACGGAAACTATGGCTACACCTTC
cdr3_aa: CASSLDGNYGYTF
v_call: TRBV28
j_call: TRBJ1-2
d_call: .
clone_size: .

cdr3_nt: TGTGCCAGCAGCTCCACAGATACGCAGTATTTT
cdr3_aa: CASSSTDTQYF
v_call: TRBV7-9
j_call: TRBJ2-3
d_call: .
clone_size: many

cdr3_nt: TGTGCCAGCAGCGTATCACTAGCGGGCGCCTACGAGCAGTACTTC
cdr3_aa: CASSVSLAGAYEQYF
v_call: TRBV9
j_call: TRBJ2-7
d_call: TRBD2
clone_size: once

cdr3_nt: TGTGCCAGCAGCCCTGGGACCTACGAGCAGTACTTC
cdr3_aa: CASSPGTYEQYF
v_call: TRBV5-6
j_call: TRBJ2-7
d_call: .
clone_size: .